The present T cell receptor (beta chain) was sequenced within a study of T cell responses to AZD1222 COVID-19 vaccine. Study outcomes and limitations: Spike-specific TCR breadth and depth rose after two AZD1222 doses.

The germline V and J ends were trimmed by 1 base and 0 bases, with 13 bases remaining between them. Germline CDR1 reads KGHSH; CDR2 reads LQKENI. The CDR3 extends over 17 amino acids. Profiling relied on immunoSEQ multiplex PCR, and the TCRdb table lists in-frame clones only, not all of them. The table lists 100,000 to 120,000 clones, around 90% of them singletons. About this clone: Its antigen is as yet unknown.

The sequence derives from an adult who received the AZD1222 COVID-19 vaccine. The gene calls are TRBV18 and TRBJ1-5; D uncertain. Here the sequenced sample was peripheral blood, taken 28 days after the second AZD1222 dose. Written as DNA, the CDR3 is TGTGCCAGCTCACCACAGGTGGGCGGAGCTAGCAATCAGCCCCAGCATTTT. Translation gives CASSPQVGGASNQPQHF.